This record looks at one T cell receptor (beta chain) sequence and its context. After removal of 4 bases from V and 6 bases from J, the junction contained 9 bases not matched to a gene. The CDR3 is made up of 16 amino acids. The data are from a study of blood T cell repertoires in COVID-19. Sequenced by immunoSEQ multiplex PCR; TCRdb stores in-frame clones only, minus some. This table has about 350,000 clones, roughly 90% appearing once. The TCR originated in a woman aged 25 to 39 who had been exposed to COVID-19. The sequenced sample was PBMCs or T cells enriched from blood (not recorded which). The chain links TRBV23-1 to TRBJ2-2; the match to TRBD1 covers 9 bases. TRBV23-1 belongs to the ORF category, with a function that is uncertain. CDR3: CASSLPDRGSAGELFF. Here the CDR3 DNA reads TGCGCCAGCAGTCTCCCCGACAGGGGGTCCGCCGGGGAGCTGTTTTTT.